The following is a T cell receptor (beta chain) sequence with its context. Its antigen is currently unknown. This entry is derived from a study of shared clonotypes between healthy human individuals. Study at large: CD4 naive cells filled three plates per donor, CD4 memory three, CD8 naive two and CD8 memory one. Study results and caveats: A few donors had around 5.2% of their naive CD4 clonotypes in common. Expectations were that clonotype sharing among donors would be affected by sequencing depth.

Germline loops: CDR1 MNHEY, CDR2 SMNVEV (reference sequence). The CDR3 is made up of 16 amino acids. Trimming shortened V by 5 bases and J by 5 bases, and 19 bases separated the two germline ends. Assay used: immunoSEQ multiplex PCR; TCRdb lists only in-frame clones, some missing. The table includes some 1,600,000 clones, nearly 99% detected once. The sequence was collected from a young man in good health. The sample taken for sequencing was naive CD4+ T cells sorted from blood. Described subset: CD45RA+ positively selected. The V gene is TRBV27, the J gene TRBJ1-5; weak D call: TRBD1 (6 bases). CDR3 region: CASSRSTQGLDQPQHF. The CDR3 nucleotides read TGTGCCAGCAGTCGTTCCACACAGGGTCTTGATCAGCCCCAGCATTTT.